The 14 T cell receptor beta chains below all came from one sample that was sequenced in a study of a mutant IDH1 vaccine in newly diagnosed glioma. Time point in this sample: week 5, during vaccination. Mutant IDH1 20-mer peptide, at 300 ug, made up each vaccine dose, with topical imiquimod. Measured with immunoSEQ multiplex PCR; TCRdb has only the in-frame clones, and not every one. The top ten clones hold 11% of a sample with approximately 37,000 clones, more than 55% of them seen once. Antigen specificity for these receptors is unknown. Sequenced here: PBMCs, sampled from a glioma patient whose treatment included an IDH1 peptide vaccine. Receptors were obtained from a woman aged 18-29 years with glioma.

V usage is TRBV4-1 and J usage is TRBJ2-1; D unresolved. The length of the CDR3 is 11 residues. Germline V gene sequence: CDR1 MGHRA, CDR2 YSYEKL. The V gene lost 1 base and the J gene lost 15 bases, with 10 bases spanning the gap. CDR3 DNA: TGCGCCAGCAGCCAAGGGGCTAACTGGTTCTTC. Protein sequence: CASSQGANWFF.

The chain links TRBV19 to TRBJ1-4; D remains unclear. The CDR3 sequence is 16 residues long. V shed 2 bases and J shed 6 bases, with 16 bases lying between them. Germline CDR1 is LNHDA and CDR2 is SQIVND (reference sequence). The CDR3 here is CASSITVGHDDEKLFF. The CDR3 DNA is TGTGCCAGTAGTATAACGGTCGGGCATGACGATGAAAAACTGTTTTTT.

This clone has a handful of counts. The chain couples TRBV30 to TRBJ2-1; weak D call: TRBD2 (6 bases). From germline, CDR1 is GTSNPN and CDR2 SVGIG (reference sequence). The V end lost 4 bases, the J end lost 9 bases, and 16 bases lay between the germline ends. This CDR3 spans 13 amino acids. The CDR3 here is CAWNVDSGFEQFF. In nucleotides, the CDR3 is TGTGCCTGGAATGTGGATAGCGGATTTGAGCAGTTCTTC.

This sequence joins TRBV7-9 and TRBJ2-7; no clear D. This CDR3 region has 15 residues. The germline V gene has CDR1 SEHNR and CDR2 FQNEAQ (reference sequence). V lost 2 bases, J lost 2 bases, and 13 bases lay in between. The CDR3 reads CASSLKDGSPYEQYF. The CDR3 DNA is TGTGCCAGCAGCTTAAAGGACGGATCACCCTACGAGCAGTACTTC. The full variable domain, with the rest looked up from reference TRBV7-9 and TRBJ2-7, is DTGVSQNPRHKITKRGQNVTFRCDPISEHNRLYWYRQTLGQGPEFLTYFQNEAQLEKSRLLSDRFSAERPKGSFSTLEIQRTEQGDSAMYLCASSLKDGSPYEQYFGPGTRLTVT.

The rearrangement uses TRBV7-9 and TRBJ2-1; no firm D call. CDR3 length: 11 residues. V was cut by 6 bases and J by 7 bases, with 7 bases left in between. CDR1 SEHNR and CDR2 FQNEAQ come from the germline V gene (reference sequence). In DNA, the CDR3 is TGTGCCAGCAGTCGGCAGAATGAGCAGTTCTTC. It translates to CASSRQNEQFF.

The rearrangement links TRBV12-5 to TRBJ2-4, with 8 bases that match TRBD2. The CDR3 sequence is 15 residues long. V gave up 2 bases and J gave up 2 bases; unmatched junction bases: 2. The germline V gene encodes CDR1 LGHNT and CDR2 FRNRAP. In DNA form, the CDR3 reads TGTGCTAGTGGTTTGAGCGGGAGTCCCAAAAACATTCAGTACTTC. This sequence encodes CASGLSGSPKNIQYF.

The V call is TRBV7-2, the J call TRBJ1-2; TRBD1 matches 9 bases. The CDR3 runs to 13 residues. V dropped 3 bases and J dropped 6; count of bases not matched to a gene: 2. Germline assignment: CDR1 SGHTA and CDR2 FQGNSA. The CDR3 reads CASSFRDRDGYTF. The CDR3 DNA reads TGTGCCAGCAGCTTCCGGGACAGGGATGGCTACACCTTC.

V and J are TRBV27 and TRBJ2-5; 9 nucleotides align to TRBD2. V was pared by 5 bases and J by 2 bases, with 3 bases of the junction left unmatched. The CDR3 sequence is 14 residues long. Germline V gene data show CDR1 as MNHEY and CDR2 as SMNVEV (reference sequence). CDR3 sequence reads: CASSISGGQETQYF. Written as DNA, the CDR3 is TGTGCCAGCAGTATTAGCGGGGGACAAGAGACCCAGTACTTC.

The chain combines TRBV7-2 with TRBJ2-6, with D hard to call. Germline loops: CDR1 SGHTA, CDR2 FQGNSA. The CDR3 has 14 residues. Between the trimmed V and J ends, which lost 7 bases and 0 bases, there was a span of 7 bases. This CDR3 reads CASKWGSGANVLTF. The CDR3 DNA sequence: TGTGCCAGCAAGTGGGGCTCTGGGGCCAACGTCCTGACTTTC. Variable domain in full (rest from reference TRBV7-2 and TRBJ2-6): GAGVSQSPSNKVTEKGKDVELRCDPISGHTALYWYRQSLGQGLEFLIYFQGNSAPDKSGLPSDRFSAERTGGSVSTLTIQRTQQEDSAVYLCASKWGSGANVLTFGAGSRLTVL.

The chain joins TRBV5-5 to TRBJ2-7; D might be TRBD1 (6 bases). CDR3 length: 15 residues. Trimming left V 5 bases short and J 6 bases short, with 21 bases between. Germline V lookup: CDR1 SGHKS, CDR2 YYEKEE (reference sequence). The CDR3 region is CASRDGQFPLAEQYF. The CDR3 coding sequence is TGTGCCAGCAGGGACGGACAGTTCCCTCTGGCCGAGCAGTACTTC.

CDR3 residues: CASSPSGTFYEQYF. For the CDR3, the DNA is TGTGCCAGCTCACCATCTGGGACTTTCTACGAGCAGTACTTC. V and J are TRBV18 and TRBJ2-5, with D possibly matching TRBD2 (6 bases). With the DNA end fitting TRBJ2-7 better, the J assignment may be wrong. The CDR3 contains 14 residues. CDR1 is KGHSH, CDR2 LQKENI, per germline.

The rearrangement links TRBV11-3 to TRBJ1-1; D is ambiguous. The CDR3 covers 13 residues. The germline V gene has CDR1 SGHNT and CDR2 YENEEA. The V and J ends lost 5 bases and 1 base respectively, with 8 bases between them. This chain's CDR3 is CASSEGPNTEAFF. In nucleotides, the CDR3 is TGTGCCAGCAGCGAAGGACCGAACACTGAAGCTTTCTTT.

CDR3 DNA: TGTGCCAGCAGTTACGGACCAGCCAATTCACCCCTCCACTTT. Translating it yields CASSYGPANSPLHF. The genes are TRBV6-5 and TRBJ1-6; D is uncertain. The germline gives CDR1 MNHEY, CDR2 SVGAGI. This CDR3 is built from 14 residues. Trimming took 2 bases from V and 7 from J, leaving 9 bases between them.

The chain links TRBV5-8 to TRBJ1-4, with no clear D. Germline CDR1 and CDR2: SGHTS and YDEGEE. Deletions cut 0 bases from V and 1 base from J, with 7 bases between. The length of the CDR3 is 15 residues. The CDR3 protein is CASSLGLGTNEKLFF. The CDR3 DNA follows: TGTGCCAGCAGCTTGGGTCTGGGAACTAATGAAAAACTGTTTTTT.